A selection of T cell receptor beta chains follows, all from one sample in a study of blood T cell repertoires in COVID-19. Clones were read by immunoSEQ multiplex PCR, and TCRdb kept only the in-frame ones, dropping some. This sample has 250,000 to 300,000 clones, with roughly 90% found just once. Material: PBMCs or T cells enriched from blood (not recorded which). These receptors all stem from a man aged 35 to 55 who had recovered from COVID-19. Each CDR3 is given with its conserved first and last residue. The order of the fields is clone size, J gene, D gene, V gene, CDR3 DNA, CDR3 protein. D genes are given only for firm matches. Some rows mark clone size as missing; the rest say once, few, many or name a class of expanded clone.

-	TRBJ1-1	TRBD1	TRBV10-1	TGCGCCAGCAGTCGAGGGGGCCCTTGGAACACTGAAGCTTTCTTT	CASSRGGPWNTEAFF
-	TRBJ2-1	-	TRBV19	TGTGCCAGTACCCCCGGCGGTTCCTACAATGAGCAGTTCTTC	CASTPGGSYNEQFF
-	TRBJ1-1	-	TRBV6-5	TGTGCCAGCAGCCAAAGTCGAGCGACGAACACTGAAGCTTTCTTT	CASSQSRATNTEAFF
-	TRBJ1-2	TRBD1	TRBV19	TGTGCCAGTAGCCGTGGACAGGGAGGCCATGGCTACACCTTC	CASSRGQGGHGYTF
once	TRBJ2-3	TRBD1	TRBV2	TGTGCCAGCAGTAAAGGCCCACAGGGGCCTTCGAGCACAGATACGCAGTATTTT	CASSKGPQGPSSTDTQYF
-	TRBJ1-2	TRBD1	TRBV27	TGTGCCAGCAGCCTAGGGGGACAGTATTATGGCTACACCTTC	CASSLGGQYYGYTF
-	TRBJ2-1	-	TRBV3-1/TRBV3-2	TGTGCCAGCAGCCAAGACGGGGAAGCCTACAATGAGCAGTTCTTC	CASSQDGEAYNEQFF
-	TRBJ2-7	-	TRBV5-4	TGTGCCAGCAGCTTGGGTGGAGGGACCGAGCAGTACTTC	CASSLGGGTEQYF
-	TRBJ1-5	TRBD1	TRBV15	TGTGCCACCAGCAGAGATAAGGCAGGGGGGAATCAGCCCCAGCATTTT	CATSRDKAGGNQPQHF
-	TRBJ1-2	-	TRBV5-4	TGTGCCAGCAGCTTGGATCTGGGGGCGGCCTATGGCTACACCTTC	CASSLDLGAAYGYTF
-	TRBJ1-2	-	TRBV7-9	TGTGCCAGCACCCAATATGAGGAAATCTATGGCTACACCTTC	CASTQYEEIYGYTF
-	TRBJ2-1	TRBD2	TRBV5-1	TGCGCCAGCAGCTTGTCTAGCGGGATCTACAATGAGCAGTTCTTC	CASSLSSGIYNEQFF
-	TRBJ2-2	TRBD1	TRBV11-2	TGTGCCAGCACCGGACAGGGGGCTGATACCGGGGAGCTGTTTTTT	CASTGQGADTGELFF
-	TRBJ1-2	TRBD1	TRBV7-2	TGTGCCAGCAGCTTAGACAGGGGACTCTATGGCTACACCTTC	CASSLDRGLYGYTF
once	TRBJ2-3	TRBD1	TRBV7-3	TGTGCCAGCAGCTTAAGGGCAACCAATACGGGACAGGTCACAGATACGCAGTATTTT	CASSLRATNTGQVTDTQYF
-	TRBJ1-1	-	TRBV7-9	TGTGCCAGCAGCTTGCCCACAGGGAAACACACTGAAGCTTTCTTT	CASSLPTGKHTEAFF
-	TRBJ2-1	TRBD2	TRBV19	TGTGCCAGTAGTATAGATTGGGAGGGTAAGGGTGAGCAGTTCTTC	CASSIDWEGKGEQFF
-	TRBJ2-4	-	TRBV5-4	TGTGCCAGCAGCTACCCCGGGACACCTAAAAACATTCAGTACTTC	CASSYPGTPKNIQYF
once	TRBJ2-3	-	TRBV27	TGTGCCAGCAGTTTATTCGGGGCGGGGGCTGGGGCAGATACGCAGTATTTT	CASSLFGAGAGADTQYF
-	TRBJ1-5	-	TRBV19	TGTGCCAGTAGTGTTTCCCTGACAGGAAGCAATCAGCCCCAGCATTTT	CASSVSLTGSNQPQHF
-	TRBJ1-5	-	TRBV19	TGTGCCAGTAGTAACGGGGGGGGGTACAATCAGCCCCAGCATTTT	CASSNGGGYNQPQHF
-	TRBJ2-1	-	TRBV18	TGTGCCAGCTCAGTCACAGAAAGCTCCTACAATGAGCAGTTCTTC	CASSVTESSYNEQFF